This record concerns one T cell receptor (beta chain) sequence. The sample belongs to a study of blood T cell repertoires in COVID-19. Study-level information: Some COVID-19 samples were acute and others convalescent; all came from the United States, Italy and Spain. From T cells, B-cell-depleted T cells, or PBMCs came the material, which was cDNA or gDNA.

The data were produced by immunoSEQ multiplex PCR, yet TCRdb's version contains in-frame clones alone and is incomplete. The profile shows roughly 160,000 clones, roughly 85% of them singletons. This CDR3 contains 13 residues. V gave up 0 bases and J gave up 2 bases, with 4 bases separating them. Germline V gives CDR1 SGHDN, CDR2 FVKESK. The clonotype comes from a woman between 50 and 59 years old with COVID-19, enrolled during active disease. What was sequenced was peripheral blood. This chain connects TRBV14 to TRBJ1-1; no definite D call. CDR3 amino acids: CASSQDLNTEAFF. The CDR3 nucleotides are TGTGCCAGCAGCCAAGACCTAAACACTGAAGCTTTCTTT.